This T cell receptor (beta chain) comes out of a study of graft-versus-host responses after intestinal transplantation. On the study more broadly: Recipients underwent multivisceral, liver-intestinal, or isolated intestinal transplants. Each recipient received anti-thymocyte globulin induction, then tacrolimus and steroids for three to four years.

Profiled with immunoSEQ multiplex PCR; TCRdb holds only in-frame clones, not every one. The sample contains some 110,000 clones, more than 75% of which appear only once. The CDR3 contains 15 residues. The germline CDR1 and CDR2 sequences are MGHDK and SYGVNS. Deletions cut 5 bases from V and 6 bases from J, with 16 bases between. On this clone itself: Its specificity is unknown.

Study conclusions and caveats: Allografts from individuals with graft-donor T cell macrochimerism displayed high graft-versus-host to host-versus-graft clonal ratios. GvH clones appeared in recipient marrow, some first in ileum or blood.

The TCR comes from a human donor who received an intestinal transplant. The sample in question was unstimulated CD4+ T cells sorted from spleen or lymph node cells, obtained before intestinal transplant. This chain links TRBV25-1 with TRBJ2-2; possibly TRBD1 or TRBD2 for D (5 bases each). The CDR3 nucleotides read TGTGCCAGCAGTTATTTAGGTGGGGGTGCCGGGGAGCTGTTTTTT. Residues: CASSYLGGGAGELFF.